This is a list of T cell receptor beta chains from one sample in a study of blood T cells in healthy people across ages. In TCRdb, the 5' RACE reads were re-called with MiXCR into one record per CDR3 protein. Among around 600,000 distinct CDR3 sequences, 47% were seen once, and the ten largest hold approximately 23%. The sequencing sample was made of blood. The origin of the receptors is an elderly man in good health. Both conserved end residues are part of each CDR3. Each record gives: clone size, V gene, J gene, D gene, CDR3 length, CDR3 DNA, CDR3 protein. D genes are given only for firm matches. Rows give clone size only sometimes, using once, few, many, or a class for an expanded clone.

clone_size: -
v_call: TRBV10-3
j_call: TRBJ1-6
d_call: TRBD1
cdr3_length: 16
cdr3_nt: TGTGCCATCAGTGAAAGACAGGGTGGAGATAATTCACCCCTCCACTTT
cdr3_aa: CAISERQGGDNSPLHF

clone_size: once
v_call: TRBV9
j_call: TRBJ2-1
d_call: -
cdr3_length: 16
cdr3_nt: TGTGCCAGCAGCCAGGTAGGGGGGGACTATTACAATGAGCAGTTCTTC
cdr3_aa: CASSQVGGDYYNEQFF

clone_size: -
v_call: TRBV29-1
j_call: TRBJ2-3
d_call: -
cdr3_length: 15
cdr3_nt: TGCAGCGTTGAGGGCGGTGAGGCGAGCACAGATACGCAGTATTTT
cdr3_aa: CSVEGGEASTDTQYF

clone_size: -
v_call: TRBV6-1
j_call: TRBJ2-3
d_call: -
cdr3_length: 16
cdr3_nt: TGTGCCAGCAGTATCCGTGAGGGCACGGGCACAGATACGCAGTATTTT
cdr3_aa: CASSIREGTGTDTQYF

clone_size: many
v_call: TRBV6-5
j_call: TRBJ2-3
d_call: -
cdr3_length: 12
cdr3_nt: TGTGCCACGGCTAGCGACACAGATACGCAGTATTTT
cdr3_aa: CATASDTDTQYF

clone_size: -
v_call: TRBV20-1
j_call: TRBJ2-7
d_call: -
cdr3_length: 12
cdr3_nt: TGCAGTGCTAAGGGACCAAACTACGAGCAGTACTTC
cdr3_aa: CSAKGPNYEQYF

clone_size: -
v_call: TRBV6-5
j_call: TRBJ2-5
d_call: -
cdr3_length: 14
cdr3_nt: TGTGCCAGCACGGCGAGAGGGGCCCAAGAGACCCAGTACTTC
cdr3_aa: CASTARGAQETQYF

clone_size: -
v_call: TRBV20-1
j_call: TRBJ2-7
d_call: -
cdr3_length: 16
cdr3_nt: TGCAGTGCTCGGGTTCGAGTAACTAGTAGACCGGACGAGCAGTACTTC
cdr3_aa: CSARVRVTSRPDEQYF

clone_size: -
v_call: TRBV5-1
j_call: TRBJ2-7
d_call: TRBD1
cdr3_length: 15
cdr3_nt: TGCGCCAGTAGGGGAGGACAGGGGAGGTCCTACGAGCAGTACTTC
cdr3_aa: CASRGGQGRSYEQYF

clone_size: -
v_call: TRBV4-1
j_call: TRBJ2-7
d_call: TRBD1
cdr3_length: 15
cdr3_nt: TGCGCCAGCAGCAAACCGGGACAGGGGTTCGCCGAGCAGTACTTC
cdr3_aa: CASSKPGQGFAEQYF

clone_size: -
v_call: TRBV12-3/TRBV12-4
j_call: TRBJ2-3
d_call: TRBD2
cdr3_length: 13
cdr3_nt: TGTGCCAGCGCGAGACTAGCTTCAGATACGCAGTATTTT
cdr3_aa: CASARLASDTQYF

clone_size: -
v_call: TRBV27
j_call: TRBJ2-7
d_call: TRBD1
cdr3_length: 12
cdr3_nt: TGTGCCAGCAGAACAGGGGAATACGAGCAGTACTTC
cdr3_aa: CASRTGEYEQYF

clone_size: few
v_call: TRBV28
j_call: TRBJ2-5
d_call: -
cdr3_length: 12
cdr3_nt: TGTGCCAGCAGGTCCGGGCTGGAGGGCCAGTACTTC
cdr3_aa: CASRSGLEGQYF

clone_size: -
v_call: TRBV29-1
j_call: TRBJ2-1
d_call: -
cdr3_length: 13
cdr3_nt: TGCAGCGTTGTAGCGGACAGCTCCTACGAGCAGTTCTTC
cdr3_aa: CSVVADSSYEQFF

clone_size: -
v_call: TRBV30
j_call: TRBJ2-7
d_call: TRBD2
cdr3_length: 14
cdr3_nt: TGTGCCCTGGGGAGTGGACTAGCGGCCTACGAGCAGTACTTC
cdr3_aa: CALGSGLAAYEQYF

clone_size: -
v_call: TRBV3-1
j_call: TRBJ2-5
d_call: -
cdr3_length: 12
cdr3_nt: TGTGCCAGCAGCCATAATTCGGAGACCCAGTACTTC
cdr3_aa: CASSHNSETQYF

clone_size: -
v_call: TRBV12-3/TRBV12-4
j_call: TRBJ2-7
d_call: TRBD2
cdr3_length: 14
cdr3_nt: TGTGCCAGCAGTCTCGGACTAGAAGGTGGCGAGCAGTACTTC
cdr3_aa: CASSLGLEGGEQYF

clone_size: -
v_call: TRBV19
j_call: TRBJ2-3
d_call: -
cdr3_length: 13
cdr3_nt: TGTGCCAGTACTCGCTCGGGCACAGATACGCAGTATTTT
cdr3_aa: CASTRSGTDTQYF

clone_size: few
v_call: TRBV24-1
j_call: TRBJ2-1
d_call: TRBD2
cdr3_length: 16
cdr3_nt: TGTGCCACCAGTGAGGCCGGGACTAGCGGGACCAATGAGCAGTTCTTC
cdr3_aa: CATSEAGTSGTNEQFF

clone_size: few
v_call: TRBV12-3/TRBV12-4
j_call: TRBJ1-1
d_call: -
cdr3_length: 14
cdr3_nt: TGTGCCAGCAGTTTTACCATTTTCGACACTGAAGCTTTCTTT
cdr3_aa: CASSFTIFDTEAFF

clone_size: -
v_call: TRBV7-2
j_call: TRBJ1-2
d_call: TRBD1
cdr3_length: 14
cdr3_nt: TGTGCCAGCAGAACAGGGGCGGGTCACTATGGCTACACCTTC
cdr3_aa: CASRTGAGHYGYTF

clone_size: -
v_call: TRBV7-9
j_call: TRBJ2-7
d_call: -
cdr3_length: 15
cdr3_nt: TGTGCCAGCAGCTTAAAGGGTCGAGCGTTTGACGAGCAGTACTTC
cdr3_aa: CASSLKGRAFDEQYF

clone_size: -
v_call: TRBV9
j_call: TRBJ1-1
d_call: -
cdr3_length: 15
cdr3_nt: TGTGCCAGCAGTCCGGCCCGGGGCCCGAACACTGAAGCTTTCTTT
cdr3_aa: CASSPARGPNTEAFF

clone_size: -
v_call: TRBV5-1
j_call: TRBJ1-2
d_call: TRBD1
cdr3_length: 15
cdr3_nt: TGCGCCAGCAGCTTGGCCAAGAGGGGGCTCTATGGCTACACCTTC
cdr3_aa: CASSLAKRGLYGYTF

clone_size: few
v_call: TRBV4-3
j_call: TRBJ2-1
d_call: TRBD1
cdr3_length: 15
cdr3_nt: TGCGCCAGCAGCCTTGGCGGGACAGGGAACAATGAGCAGTTCTTC
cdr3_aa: CASSLGGTGNNEQFF

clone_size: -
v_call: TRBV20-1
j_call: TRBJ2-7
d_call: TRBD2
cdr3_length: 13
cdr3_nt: TGCACTGTACTAGCGGGCCTAACGGCCGAGCAGTACTTC
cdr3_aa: CTVLAGLTAEQYF